One sample yielded the 15 T cell receptor beta chains listed below, sequenced in a study of blood T cell repertoires in COVID-19. This table comes from immunoSEQ multiplex PCR, and its TCRdb copy is limited to in-frame clones, with some not included. This sample carries 70,000 to 90,000 clones, around two thirds of them seen once, and the ten largest clones take just over 2.5%. The specimen sequenced was peripheral blood. The receptors shown here come from a human donor with acute or convalescent COVID-19. The donor label of this sample is uncertain.

This chain connects TRBV6-1 to TRBJ2-1; D perhaps matches TRBD1 (6 bases). CDR1 is MNHNS and CDR2 is SASEGT in the germline V gene. Trimming took 3 bases from V and 5 from J, leaving 11 bases between them. This CDR3 contains 14 residues. The CDR3 region is CASSENWGHNEQFF. CDR3 coding DNA: TGTGCCAGCAGTGAGAATTGGGGGCACAATGAGCAGTTCTTC.

The rearrangement links TRBV6-2 or TRBV6-3 to TRBJ1-3; D is uncertain. In germline, CDR1 is MNHEY, CDR2 SVGEGT. The CDR3 covers 15 residues. V shed 5 bases and J shed 0 bases, with 11 bases lying between them. The chain's CDR3 is CASSPRVYSGNTIYF. In nucleotides, the CDR3 is TGTGCCAGCAGTCCCCGGGTATACTCTGGAAACACCATATATTTT.

There are a few counts of this clone. The V and J genes are TRBV6-5 and TRBJ1-1, with 11 bases that match TRBD1. Germline CDR1 MNHEY, CDR2 SVGAGI. Trimming cost V 6 bases and J 6 bases; bases outside gene matches: 6. This CDR3 has 14 amino acids. The CDR3 loop is CASRAGTGGAEAFF. The DNA of the CDR3 is TGTGCCAGCAGAGCCGGGACAGGGGGGGCTGAAGCTTTCTTT.

This clone was seen more than once but under ten times. V gene TRBV12-3 or TRBV12-4 combines with J gene TRBJ1-6; D unresolved. Trimming cost V 4 bases and J 6 bases, with 4 bases left between them. The CDR3 length is 12 residues. CDR3 coding DNA: TGTGCCAGCAGTTCGGTTAATTCACCCCTCCACTTT. This encodes CASSSVNSPLHF.

The table lists this clone with a few counts. This chain uses TRBV4-1 with TRBJ2-1; 9 bases are a match to TRBD2. V gave up 0 bases and J gave up 0 bases; unmatched junction bases: 9. CDR3 length: 19 residues. Germline V lookup: CDR1 MGHRA, CDR2 YSYEKL. This CDR3 reads CASSQESVLAGSSYNEQFF. The CDR3 nucleotides are TGCGCCAGCAGCCAAGAATCAGTCCTAGCGGGGTCCTCCTACAATGAGCAGTTCTTC.

This clone was seen only once. The V call is TRBV5-6, the J call TRBJ1-2; D may be TRBD1 (6 bases). The germline CDR1 and CDR2 sequences are SGHDT and YYEEEE. This CDR3 is built from 17 residues. Trimming stripped 3 bases from V and 4 bases from J, with 22 bases between. In nucleotides, the CDR3 is TGTGCCAGCAGCTCTGAACTAACAGGGACCCTTAGCTATGGCTACACCTTC. Protein product: CASSSELTGTLSYGYTF.

The chain recombines TRBV2 with TRBJ1-5; TRBD1 might be the D (5 bases). The CDR3 has 15 residues. V was cut by 1 base and J by 4 bases, with 11 bases left in between. In germline, CDR1 is SNHLY, CDR2 FYNNEI. This chain's CDR3 is CASSEDRWPNQPQHF. For the CDR3, the DNA is TGTGCCAGCAGTGAAGACAGGTGGCCTAATCAGCCCCAGCATTTT. The variable domain in full, completed from reference TRBV2 and TRBJ1-5, reads EPEVTQTPSHQVTQMGQEVILRCVPISNHLYFYWYRQILGQKVEFLVSFYNNEISEKSEIFDDQFSVERPDGSNFTLKIRSTKLEDSAMYFCASSEDRWPNQPQHFGDGTRLSIL.

The CDR3 coding sequence is TGTGCCAGCAGTCCATGGGACAGCATGAACACTGAAGCTTTCTTT. This sequence encodes CASSPWDSMNTEAFF. This rearrangement joins TRBV28 to TRBJ1-1; 7 bases fit TRBD1. The V gene's germline CDR1 is MDHEN and CDR2 SYDVKM. After removal of 5 bases from V and 0 bases from J, the junction contained 6 bases not matched to a gene. The CDR3 runs 15 residues.

The J gene is TRBJ1-5, the V gene TRBV27; a possible D gene is TRBD1 (5 bases). V was shortened by 6 bases and J by 4 bases, with 19 bases between the two germline ends. Germline CDR1 MNHEY, CDR2 SMNVEV (reference sequence). This CDR3 spans 16 amino acids. The CDR3 nucleotides read TGTGCCAGCAGCCCTTTAGCGGCAGGGTTGAATCAGCCCCAGCATTTT. This translates into CASSPLAAGLNQPQHF.

V gene TRBV2 combines with J gene TRBJ2-7; 10 bases match TRBD2. The CDR3 spans 14 residues. Germline CDR1 is SNHLY and CDR2 is FYNNEI. J gave up 5 bases and V 9 bases, and 10 bases lay outside the gene matches. The CDR3 loop is CASSSGGARNEQYV. The CDR3 bases are TGTGCCAGTTCAAGCGGGGGGGCTCGCAACGAGCAGTACGTC.

The rearrangement links TRBV6-5 to TRBJ2-7, with a possible D match to TRBD1 (5 bases). The V gene lost 6 bases and the J gene lost 4 bases, with 13 bases spanning the gap. The germline V gene has CDR1 MNHEY and CDR2 SVGAGI. The CDR3 has 13 residues. The CDR3 loop reads CASSPPGSYEQYV. The CDR3 DNA reads TGTGCCAGCAGCCCCCCAGGGTCTTACGAGCAGTACGTC.

This chain uses TRBV5-6 with TRBJ2-7, with 9 bases matching TRBD1. The CDR3 runs to 17 residues. Germline assignment: CDR1 SGHDT and CDR2 YYEEEE. The trim removed 4 bases at V and 3 bases at J, leaving 14 bases unmatched. CDR3 coding DNA: TGTGCCAGCAGCCTTTCGGGACAGGGAAGATGGGGCTACGAGCAGTACTTC. Translation: CASSLSGQGRWGYEQYF.

The chain is built from TRBV19 and TRBJ2-1; D is possibly TRBD2 (6 bases). The germline gives CDR1 LNHDA, CDR2 SQIVND (reference sequence). Trimming took off 2 bases at V and 10 bases at J, with 9 bases between the two ends. This CDR3 spans 12 amino acids. CDR3 region: CASSILEGEQFF. The CDR3 coding sequence is TGTGCCAGTAGTATATTGGAGGGGGAGCAGTTCTTC.

The chain employs TRBV10-2 and TRBJ2-3, with TRBD2 matching 7 bases. CDR3 size: 11 residues. From germline, CDR1 is WSHSY and CDR2 SAAADI. The trim removed 10 bases at V and 3 bases at J, leaving 1 base unmatched. The CDR3 DNA sequence: TGCGCCACCGGGAGGACAGATACGCAGTATTTT. This translates into CATGRTDTQYF.

To note about this clone: Sequence at one end of the junction differs from germline and may be a read error. The CDR3 spells CGTSNTGELFF. DNA for the CDR3: TGTGGGACTAGCAACACCGGGGAGCTGTTTTTT. The chain has TRBV20-1 and TRBJ2-2; 9 bases agree with TRBD2. Germline CDR1 and CDR2: DFQATT and SNEGSKA (reference sequence). The CDR3 has 11 residues.